These 30 T cell receptor beta chains were all obtained from the same sample, sequenced in a study of shared clonotypes between healthy human individuals (dated by TCRdb to about 2020). Library creation used the immunoSEQ multiplex PCR assay. TCRdb limited this immuneACCESS table to in-frame rearrangements with V and J called. A share of clones is missing; checked studies link under half to unresolved V genes, and the rest is unexplained. The sample table contains a few hundred thousand clones; only one count was recorded for 97% of them. In total, the top ten clones hold around 0.057% of the sample. The sequencing input was naive CD4+ T cells sorted from blood. The cell subset or site tag for this specimen amounts to: CD45RA+ positively selected. Receptor source: a woman aged 25 to 39 in good health.

The rearrangement joins TRBV28 to TRBJ2-5; 11 positions match TRBD2. The CDR3 sequence is 18 residues long. Looked up from germline, CDR1 is MDHEN and CDR2 is SYDVKM. The ends lost 5 bases at V and 4 bases at J; junction bases unmatched: 15. The CDR3 sequence: CASSPYMGLAGGSETQYF. CDR3 sequence (DNA): TGTGCCAGCAGTCCCTATATGGGGTTAGCGGGAGGGTCAGAGACCCAGTACTTC. Combining the CDR3 with reference TRBV28 and TRBJ2-5 gives the whole variable domain DVKVTQSSRYLVKRTGEKVFLECVQDMDHENMFWYRQDPGLGLRLIYFSYDVKMKEKGDIPEGYSVSREKKERFSLILESASTNQTSMYLCASSPYMGLAGGSETQYFGPGTRLLVL.

In DNA, the CDR3 is TGTGCCAGCTCACCAGGGACAGGGGGCGCCTACGAGCAGTACTTC. Its translation: CASSPGTGGAYEQYF. The V gene is TRBV18, the J gene TRBJ2-5; 12 positions agree with TRBD1. TRBJ2-7 explains the end of the DNA better; the J call may be wrong. CDR3 size: 15 residues. The germline CDR1 and CDR2 sequences are KGHSH and LQKENI.

V gene TRBV7-3 combines with J gene TRBJ2-3; 7 nucleotides match TRBD2. V dropped 5 bases and J dropped 2; count of bases not matched to a gene: 1. CDR1 SGHTA and CDR2 FQGTGA come from the germline V gene. The CDR3 length is 13 residues. The CDR3: CASSLAVTDTQYF. The CDR3 region has the DNA TGTGCCAGCAGCCTAGCGGTCACAGATACGCAGTATTTT.

The chain uses TRBV28 and TRBJ1-5, with 10 nucleotides matching TRBD1. This CDR3 is built from 16 residues. V shed 4 bases, J shed 5 bases, and the junction held 8 bases outside the gene matches. The germline V gene encodes CDR1 MDHEN and CDR2 SYDVKM. The CDR3 loop reads CASSSPTGGEDQPQHF. In nucleotides, the CDR3 is TGTGCCAGCAGTTCGCCGACAGGGGGCGAGGATCAGCCCCAGCATTTT.

V gene TRBV28 combines with J gene TRBJ2-1; the match to TRBD2 covers 7 bases. V lost 3 bases, J lost 1 base, and 6 bases stayed unmatched. Germline V gene sequence: CDR1 MDHEN, CDR2 SYDVKM. This CDR3 has 16 residues. The CDR3 nucleotides read TGTGCCAGCAGTTTGGGGGGAGGGTGGTCCTACAATGAGCAGTTCTTC. Protein sequence: CASSLGGGWSYNEQFF.

J is TRBJ1-5 and V is TRBV28; no clear D gene. This CDR3 spans 15 amino acids. Germline loops: CDR1 MDHEN, CDR2 SYDVKM. Between the trimmed V and J ends, which lost 3 bases and 1 base, there was a span of 10 bases. CDR3: CASSFPARSNQPQHF. CDR3 bases: TGTGCCAGCAGTTTTCCGGCGCGAAGCAATCAGCCCCAGCATTTT.

The chain employs TRBV4-1 and TRBJ2-2; D is ambiguous. The ends were cut back, 0 bases at V and 6 bases at J, with 5 bases in the middle. The CDR3 spans 13 residues. Germline V gene data show CDR1 as MGHRA and CDR2 as YSYEKL. The CDR3 bases are TGCGCCAGCAGCCAAGACATTTCCGGGGAGCTGTTTTTT. Protein sequence: CASSQDISGELFF.

Only one count was recorded for this clone. The genes are TRBV29-1 and TRBJ2-7, with TRBD2 matching 9 bases. V gave up 5 bases and J gave up 0 bases; unmatched junction bases: 5. Per the germline V gene, CDR1 is SQVTM and CDR2 is ANQGSEA. The CDR3 length is 14 residues. The CDR3 sequence is CSVKPGLASYEQYF. CDR3 bases: TGCAGCGTTAAACCGGGACTAGCCTCCTACGAGCAGTACTTC.

V usage is TRBV5-1 and J usage is TRBJ1-1; D might be TRBD1 (6 bases). Germline assignment: CDR1 SGHRS and CDR2 YFSETQ. CDR3 size: 17 residues. Trimming took 0 bases from V and 0 from J, leaving 15 bases between them. CDR3 sequence reads: CASSLASGQGMNTEAFF. As DNA, the CDR3 is TGCGCCAGCAGCTTGGCCTCGGGTCAGGGGATGAACACTGAAGCTTTCTTT.

The V and J genes are TRBV5-1 and TRBJ2-7; D is ambiguous. The ends were cut back, 1 base at V and 2 bases at J, with 10 bases in the middle. Germline CDR1 is SGHRS and CDR2 is YFSETQ. The CDR3 has 14 amino acids. The DNA of the CDR3 is TGCGCCAGCAGCTTGCTCCAGCAGACCTACGAGCAGTACTTC. Protein: CASSLLQQTYEQYF.

Written as DNA, the CDR3 is TGCGCCAGCAGCTTACCCGGGACTAGCGGTAGTTCCTACAATGAGCAGTTCTTC. Encoded protein: CASSLPGTSGSSYNEQFF. J is TRBJ2-1 and V is TRBV5-1; 11 bases are a match to TRBD2. The germline gives CDR1 SGHRS, CDR2 YFSETQ. CDR3 length: 18 residues. J lost 1 base, V lost 2 bases, and 8 bases had no gene match.

The rearrangement links TRBV6-5 to TRBJ2-7, with D possibly called TRBD1 or TRBD2 (6 bases each). CDR1 is MNHEY, CDR2 SVGAGI, per germline. The V end was cut by 5 bases, the J end by 4 bases, with 15 bases between. CDR3 length: 14 amino acids. As DNA, the CDR3 is TGTGCCAGCAGTCGGAAATTAGGGGGGTACGAGCAGTACTTC. It yields the protein CASSRKLGGYEQYF.

This clone has just one count. The rearrangement uses TRBV2 and TRBJ2-7; TRBD1 might be the D (6 bases). The CDR3 sequence is 12 residues long. V lost 5 bases, J lost 9 bases, and 14 bases lay in between. Germline assignment: CDR1 SNHLY and CDR2 FYNNEI. CDR3 DNA sequence: TGTGCCAGCAGTCTTGGACAGTCGGCGCAGTACTTC. Translating gives CASSLGQSAQYF. The full variable domain, with the rest looked up from reference TRBV2 and TRBJ2-7, is EPEVTQTPSHQVTQMGQEVILRCVPISNHLYFYWYRQILGQKVEFLVSFYNNEISEKSEIFDDQFSVERPDGSNFTLKIRSTKLEDSAMYFCASSLGQSAQYFGPGTRLTVT.

The V gene is TRBV5-1, the J gene TRBJ2-7; tentatively, D is TRBD2 (6 bases). Germline V gene sequence: CDR1 SGHRS, CDR2 YFSETQ. V lost 0 bases to trimming and J lost 10 bases, with 8 bases between them. The CDR3 is 11 residues long. CDR3 sequence: CASSLEGLQYF. The CDR3 nucleotides read TGCGCCAGCAGCTTGGAGGGACTTCAGTACTTC.

The rearrangement links TRBV2 to TRBJ2-5, with D unclear. With the DNA end fitting TRBJ2-7 better, the J assignment may be wrong. This CDR3 has 13 residues. The germline V gene encodes CDR1 SNHLY and CDR2 FYNNEI. CDR3 nucleotides: TGTGCCAGCAGTGAAGGAGTTGGGCACGAGCAGTACTTC. Amino acids: CASSEGVGHEQYF.

The J gene is TRBJ2-7, the V gene TRBV25-1; 11 bases agree with TRBD1. The V gene end was trimmed by 6 bases and the J gene end by 8 bases; junction bases not matched to a gene: 6. This CDR3 is 13 amino acids long. Germline-derived CDR1 and CDR2 are MGHDK and SYGVNS. The DNA for the CDR3 is TGTGCCAGCAGCAGGACAGGGGGCAGCAAGCAGTACTTC. The encoded protein is CASSRTGGSKQYF.

This clone was counted a single time. The chain joins TRBV9 to TRBJ2-1; D remains ambiguous. Germline lookup yields CDR1 SGDLS and CDR2 YYNGEE. This CDR3 spans 12 amino acids. V lost 5 bases and J lost 8, with 11 bases in between. The CDR3 DNA reads TGTGCCAGCAGAAAGGTTTGGGATGAGCAGTTCTTC. It yields the protein CASRKVWDEQFF.

J is TRBJ1-5 and V is TRBV7-2; D is undetermined. The germline gives CDR1 SGHTA, CDR2 FQGNSA. Trimming took off 6 bases at V and 1 base at J, with 16 bases between the two ends. This CDR3 has 16 amino acids. The CDR3: CASRSQEGSSNQPQHF. The CDR3 DNA is TGTGCCAGCAGATCTCAGGAGGGAAGCAGCAATCAGCCCCAGCATTTT.

This chain joins TRBV7-9 and TRBJ1-1; D gene ambiguous. The CDR3 runs 14 residues. V lost 5 bases, J lost 3 bases, and 13 bases lay in between. CDR1 SEHNR and CDR2 FQNEAQ come from the germline V gene (reference sequence). CDR3 nucleotides: TGTGCCAGCAGCCGAGGGAGGGCGGACACTGAAGCTTTCTTT. This encodes CASSRGRADTEAFF.

This clone occurred once. The chain joins TRBV4-2 to TRBJ2-1, with D maybe TRBD2 (5 bases). From germline, CDR1 is LGHNA and CDR2 YNFKEQ. The CDR3 runs 15 residues. Trimming left V 4 bases short and J 7 bases short, with 17 bases between. The CDR3 DNA is TGTGCCAGCAGCCGTGAGGGTGTGAGAGCTAATGAGCAGTTCTTC. Protein product: CASSREGVRANEQFF.

This sequence joins TRBV6-5 and TRBJ2-7, with 9 nucleotides matching TRBD1. This CDR3 has 14 residues. With V trimmed by 6 bases and J by 7 bases, 10 bases remained unmatched. The germline gives CDR1 MNHEY, CDR2 SVGAGI. As DNA, the CDR3 is TGTGCCAGCAGCCAACCCCCGACAGGGGGTGAGCAGTACTTC. It specifies CASSQPPTGGEQYF.

The chain has TRBV15 and TRBJ1-1; D is unresolved. The CDR3 sequence is 16 residues long. Germline V gene data show CDR1 as LNHNV and CDR2 as YYDKDF (reference sequence). V shed 5 bases and J shed 0 bases, with 16 bases lying between them. The CDR3 coding sequence is TGTGCCACCAGCTCTGGGAGAGAGGGCATGAACACTGAAGCTTTCTTT. Protein sequence: CATSSGREGMNTEAFF.

The CDR3 region has the DNA TGTGCCAGCAGCTCTAGACTAGCGGGTGGGCTTTACGAGCAGTACTTC. This gives the protein CASSSRLAGGLYEQYF. J is TRBJ2-7 and V is TRBV11-2; 10 bases line up with TRBD2. V trimming: 4 bases; J trimming: 4 bases; junction bases outside the gene matches: 10. There are 16 residues in the CDR3. CDR1 is SGHAT, CDR2 FQNNGV, per germline.

The chain has TRBV28 and TRBJ1-1, with D uncertain. The CDR3 runs 14 residues. V dropped 4 bases and J dropped 12 bases, with 21 bases sitting between them. CDR1 is MDHEN and CDR2 is SYDVKM in the germline V gene. The CDR3: CASSSLGPIKYTFF. The CDR3 DNA follows: TGTGCCAGCAGTTCGCTAGGGCCCATAAAGTATACTTTCTTT. Combining the CDR3 with reference TRBV28 and TRBJ1-1 gives the whole variable domain DVKVTQSSRYLVKRTGEKVFLECVQDMDHENMFWYRQDPGLGLRLIYFSYDVKMKEKGDIPEGYSVSREKKERFSLILESASTNQTSMYLCASSSLGPIKYTFFGQGTRLTVV.

This rearrangement joins TRBV2 to TRBJ1-5, with 8 bases fitting TRBD1. CDR1 SNHLY and CDR2 FYNNEI come from the germline V gene. The CDR3 has 15 amino acids. The CDR3, as DNA: TGTGGCTCTACTGACAGGGGAGATTACAATCAGCCCCAGCATTTT. It codes for CGSTDRGDYNQPQHF.

This clone was detected once. CDR3 residues: CASSQDRVGQPQHF. The DNA of the CDR3 is TGTGCCAGCAGCCAAGACAGGGTAGGTCAGCCCCAGCATTTT. The rearrangement uses TRBV2 and TRBJ1-5; 7 bases align to TRBD1. The CDR3 spans 14 residues. V shed 6 bases and J 6 bases; nucleotides not matched to a gene: 8. Germline lookup yields CDR1 SNHLY and CDR2 FYNNEI.

In DNA form, the CDR3 reads TGTGCCAGCAGTTTAGGGGGGGTCGCCCGTTTAAACACCGGGGAGCTGTTTTTT. It translates to CASSLGGVARLNTGELFF. The rearrangement uses TRBV28 and TRBJ2-2; 7 bases are a match to TRBD2. Germline V gives CDR1 MDHEN, CDR2 SYDVKM. The ends lost 2 bases at V and 2 bases at J; junction bases unmatched: 11. The CDR3 totals 18 residues.

The rearrangement uses TRBV19 and TRBJ1-1, with TRBD1 identical over 7 bases. CDR3 size: 16 residues. The J segment lost 0 bases and the V segment lost 2 bases, leaving 6 bases of the junction unmatched. Germline CDR1 LNHDA, CDR2 SQIVND (reference sequence). This CDR3 is CASSIPQTGVNTEAFF. The CDR3 DNA follows: TGTGCCAGTAGTATACCACAAACAGGGGTGAACACTGAAGCTTTCTTT.

J is TRBJ2-5 and V is TRBV11-2; TRBD2 agrees at 8 bases. CDR1 is SGHAT, CDR2 FQNNGV, per germline. V was clipped by 3 bases and J by 2 bases; unmatched bases: 2. The CDR3 sequence is 14 residues long. CDR3 DNA sequence: TGTGCCAGCAGCTTTACTAGCGGACAAGAGACCCAGTACTTC. Translation gives CASSFTSGQETQYF.

Note on this clone: The same CDR3 can be traced to other DNA sequences in this sample. The chain employs TRBV28 and TRBJ1-2; D is unclear. Germline-derived CDR1 and CDR2 are MDHEN and SYDVKM. With 4 bases removed from V and 2 bases from J, the gap between germline ends came to 5 bases. This CDR3 is 12 amino acids long. The CDR3 bases are TGTGCCAGCAGTTCCCCCAACTATGGCTACACCTTC. The encoded protein is CASSSPNYGYTF.